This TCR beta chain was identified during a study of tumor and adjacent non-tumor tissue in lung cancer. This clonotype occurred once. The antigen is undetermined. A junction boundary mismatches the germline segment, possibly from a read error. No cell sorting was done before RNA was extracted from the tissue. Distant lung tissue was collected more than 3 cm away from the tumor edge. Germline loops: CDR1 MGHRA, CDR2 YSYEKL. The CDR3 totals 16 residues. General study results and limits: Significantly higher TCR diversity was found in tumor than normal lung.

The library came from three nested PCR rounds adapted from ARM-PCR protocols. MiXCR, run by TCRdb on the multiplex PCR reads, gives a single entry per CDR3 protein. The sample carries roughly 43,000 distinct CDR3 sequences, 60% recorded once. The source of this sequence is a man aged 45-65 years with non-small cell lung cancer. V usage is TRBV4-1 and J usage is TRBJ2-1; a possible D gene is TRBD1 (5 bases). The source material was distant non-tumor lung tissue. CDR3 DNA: TGCTCCAGCAGCCAAAGGGGAAGGAGCTCCTACAATGAGCAGTTCTTC. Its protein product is CSSSQRGRSSYNEQFF.